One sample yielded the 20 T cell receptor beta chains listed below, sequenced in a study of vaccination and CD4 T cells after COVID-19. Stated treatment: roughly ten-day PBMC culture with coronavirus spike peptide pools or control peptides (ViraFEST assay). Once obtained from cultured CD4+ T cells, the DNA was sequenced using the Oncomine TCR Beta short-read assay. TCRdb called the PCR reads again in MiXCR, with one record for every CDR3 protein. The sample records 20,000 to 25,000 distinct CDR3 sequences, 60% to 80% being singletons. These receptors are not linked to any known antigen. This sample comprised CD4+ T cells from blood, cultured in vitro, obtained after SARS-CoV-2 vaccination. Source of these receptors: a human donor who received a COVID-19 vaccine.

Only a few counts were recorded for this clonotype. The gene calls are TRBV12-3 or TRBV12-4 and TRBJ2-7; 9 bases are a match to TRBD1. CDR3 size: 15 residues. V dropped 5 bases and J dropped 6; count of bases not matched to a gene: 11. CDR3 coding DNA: TGTGCCAGCAGTCCCCGGGACAGGGAATTCGGCGAGCAGTACTTC. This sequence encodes CASSPRDREFGEQYF.

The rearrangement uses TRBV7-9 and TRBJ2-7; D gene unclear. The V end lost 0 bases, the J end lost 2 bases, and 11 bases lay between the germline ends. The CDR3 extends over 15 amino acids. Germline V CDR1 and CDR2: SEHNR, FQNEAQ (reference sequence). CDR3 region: CASSLAPQIAYEQYF. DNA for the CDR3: TGTGCCAGCAGCTTAGCGCCTCAGATCGCCTACGAGCAGTACTTC. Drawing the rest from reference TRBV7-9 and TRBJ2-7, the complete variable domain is DTGVSQNPRHKITKRGQNVTFRCDPISEHNRLYWYRQTLGQGPEFLTYFQNEAQLEKSRLLSDRFSAERPKGSFSTLEIQRTEQGDSAMYLCASSLAPQIAYEQYFGPGTRLTVT.

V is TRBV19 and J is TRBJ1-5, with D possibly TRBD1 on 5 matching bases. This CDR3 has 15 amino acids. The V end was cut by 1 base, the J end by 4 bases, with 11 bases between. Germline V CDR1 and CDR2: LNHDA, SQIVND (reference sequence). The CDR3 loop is CASSIVPGRNQPQHF. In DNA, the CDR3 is TGTGCCAGTAGTATAGTCCCAGGGAGGAATCAGCCCCAGCATTTT.

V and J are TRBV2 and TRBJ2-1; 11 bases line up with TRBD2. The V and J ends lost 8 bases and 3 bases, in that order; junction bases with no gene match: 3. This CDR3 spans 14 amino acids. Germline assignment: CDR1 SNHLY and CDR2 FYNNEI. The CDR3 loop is CASDSGGGYNEQFF. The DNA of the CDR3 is TGTGCCAGCGATAGCGGGGGGGGCTACAATGAGCAGTTCTTC.

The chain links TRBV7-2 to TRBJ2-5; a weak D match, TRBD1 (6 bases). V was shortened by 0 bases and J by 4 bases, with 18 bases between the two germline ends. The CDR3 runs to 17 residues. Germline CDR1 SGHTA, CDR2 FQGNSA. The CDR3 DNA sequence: TGTGCCAGCAGCTTAGCGGGATACAGGGCTAGTAGAGAGACCCAGTACTTC. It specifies CASSLAGYRASRETQYF.

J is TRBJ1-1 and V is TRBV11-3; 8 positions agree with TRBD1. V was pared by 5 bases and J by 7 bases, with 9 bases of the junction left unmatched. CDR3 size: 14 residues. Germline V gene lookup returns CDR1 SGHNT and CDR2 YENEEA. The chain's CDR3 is CASSITGGGGEAFF. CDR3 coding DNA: TGTGCCAGCAGCATAACAGGGGGAGGGGGTGAAGCTTTCTTT.

The CDR3 DNA follows: TGCAGTGCTCGACTAGCCCCAGATACGCAGTATTTT. Amino acid sequence: CSARLAPDTQYF. The chain uses TRBV20-1 and TRBJ2-3, with TRBD2 identical over 7 bases. This CDR3 has 12 amino acids. Per the germline V gene, CDR1 is DFQATT and CDR2 is SNEGSKA (reference sequence). After removal of 5 bases from V and 4 bases from J, the junction contained 3 bases not matched to a gene.

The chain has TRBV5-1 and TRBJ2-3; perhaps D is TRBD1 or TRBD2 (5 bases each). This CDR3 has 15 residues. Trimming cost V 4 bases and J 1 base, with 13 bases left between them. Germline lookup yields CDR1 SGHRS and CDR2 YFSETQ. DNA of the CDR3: TGCGCCAGCAGCCGCGAGGGGAAGCGCACAGATACGCAGTATTTT. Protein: CASSREGKRTDTQYF. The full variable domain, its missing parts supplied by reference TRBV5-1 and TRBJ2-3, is KAGVTQTPRYLIKTRGQQVTLSCSPISGHRSVSWYQQTPGQGLQFLFEYFSETQRNKGNFPGRFSGRQFSNSRSEMNVSTLELGDSALYLCASSREGKRTDTQYFGPGTRLTVL.

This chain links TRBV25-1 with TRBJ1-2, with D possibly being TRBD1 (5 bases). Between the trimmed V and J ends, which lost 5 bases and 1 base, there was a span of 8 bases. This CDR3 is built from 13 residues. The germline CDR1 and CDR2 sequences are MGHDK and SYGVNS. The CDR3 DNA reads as TGTGCCAGCAGTAAACAGGTTAACTATGGCTACACCTTC. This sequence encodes CASSKQVNYGYTF.

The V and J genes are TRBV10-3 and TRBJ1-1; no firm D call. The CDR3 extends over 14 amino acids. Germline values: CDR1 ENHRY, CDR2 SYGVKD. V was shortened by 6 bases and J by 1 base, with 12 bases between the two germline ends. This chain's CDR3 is CAIRPTDQNTEAFF. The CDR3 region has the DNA TGTGCCATCAGGCCAACAGATCAGAACACTGAAGCTTTCTTT.

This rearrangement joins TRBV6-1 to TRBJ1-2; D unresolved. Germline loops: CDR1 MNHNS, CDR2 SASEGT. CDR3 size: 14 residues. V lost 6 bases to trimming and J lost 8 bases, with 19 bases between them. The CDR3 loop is CASSFRPSSGGYTF. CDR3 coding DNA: TGTGCCAGCAGCTTCCGCCCATCTTCAGGCGGCTACACCTTC.

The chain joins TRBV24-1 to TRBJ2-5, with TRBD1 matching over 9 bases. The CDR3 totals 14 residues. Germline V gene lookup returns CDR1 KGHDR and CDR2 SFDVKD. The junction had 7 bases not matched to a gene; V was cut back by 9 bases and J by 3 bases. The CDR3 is CATGGQGPEETQYF. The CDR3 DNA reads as TGTGCCACCGGAGGACAGGGGCCGGAAGAGACCCAGTACTTC.

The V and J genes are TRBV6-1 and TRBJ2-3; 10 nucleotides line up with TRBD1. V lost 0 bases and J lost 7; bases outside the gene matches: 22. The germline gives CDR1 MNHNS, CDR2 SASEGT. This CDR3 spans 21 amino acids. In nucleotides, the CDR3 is TGTGCCAGCAGTGAAGCGTCCTCTCCGAGGGGGGGGACAGGGGTTTCGAATACGCAGTATTTT. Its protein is CASSEASSPRGGTGVSNTQYF.

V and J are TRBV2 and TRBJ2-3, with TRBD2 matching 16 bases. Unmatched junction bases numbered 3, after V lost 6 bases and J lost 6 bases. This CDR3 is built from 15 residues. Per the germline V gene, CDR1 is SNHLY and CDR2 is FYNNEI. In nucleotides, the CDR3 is TGTGCCAGCAGGGGGACTAGCGGGGGGGCGGATACGCAGTATTTT. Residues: CASRGTSGGADTQYF.

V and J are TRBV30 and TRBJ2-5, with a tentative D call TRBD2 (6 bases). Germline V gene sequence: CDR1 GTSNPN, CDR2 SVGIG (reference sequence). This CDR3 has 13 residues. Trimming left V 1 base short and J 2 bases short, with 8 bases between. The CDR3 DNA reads TGTGCCTGGAGTGGGACTACTCAAGAGACCCAGTACTTC. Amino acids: CAWSGTTQETQYF.

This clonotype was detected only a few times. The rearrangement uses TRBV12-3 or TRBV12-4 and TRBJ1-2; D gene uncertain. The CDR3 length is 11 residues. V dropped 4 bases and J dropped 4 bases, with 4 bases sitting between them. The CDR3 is CASSYRYGYTF. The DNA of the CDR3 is TGTGCCAGCAGTTACCGCTATGGCTACACCTTC.

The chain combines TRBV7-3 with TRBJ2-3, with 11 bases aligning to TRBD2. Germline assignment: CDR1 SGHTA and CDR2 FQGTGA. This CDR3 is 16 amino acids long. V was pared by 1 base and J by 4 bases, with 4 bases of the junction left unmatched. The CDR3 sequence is CASSLRVAGGSDTQYF. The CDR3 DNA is TGTGCCAGCAGCTTAAGGGTAGCGGGGGGGTCAGATACGCAGTATTTT.

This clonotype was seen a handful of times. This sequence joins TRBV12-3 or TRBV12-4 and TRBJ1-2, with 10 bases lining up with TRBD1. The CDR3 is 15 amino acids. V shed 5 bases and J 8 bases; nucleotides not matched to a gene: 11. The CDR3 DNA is TGTGCCAGCAGTCCCCTAAGACAGGGGGCGGAAGGCTACACCTTC. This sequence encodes CASSPLRQGAEGYTF.

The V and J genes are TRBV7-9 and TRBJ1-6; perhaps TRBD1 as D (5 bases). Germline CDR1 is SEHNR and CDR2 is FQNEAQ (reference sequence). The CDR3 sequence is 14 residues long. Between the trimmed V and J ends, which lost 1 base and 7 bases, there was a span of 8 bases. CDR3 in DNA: TGTGCCAGCAGCTTAGTGGGGGGGAATTCACCCCTCCACTTT. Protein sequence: CASSLVGGNSPLHF.

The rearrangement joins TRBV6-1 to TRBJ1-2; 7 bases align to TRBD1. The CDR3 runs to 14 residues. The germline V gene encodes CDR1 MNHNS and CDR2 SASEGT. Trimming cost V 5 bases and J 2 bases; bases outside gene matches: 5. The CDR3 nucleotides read TGTGCCAGCAGTCTAGGACAGGAGAACTATGGCTACACCTTC. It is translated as CASSLGQENYGYTF.